The source of this T cell receptor beta chain is a study of blood T cell repertoires in COVID-19. Under the authors' procedure: The assay estimated nucleated cells by amplifying reference gene primers. Libraries were prepared by immunoSEQ multiplex PCR; TCRdb keeps only in-frame clonotypes and omits some of them. The DNA was the basis for D and trimming; V, J and clone size are from that table. The sample consists of a few hundred thousand clones, 80% to 90% of them appearing once. There are 16 residues in the CDR3. Germline CDR1 reads WNHNN; CDR2 reads SYGVQD (reference sequence). Unmatched junction bases numbered 11, after V lost 7 bases and J lost 0 bases.

The chain links TRBV10-1 to TRBJ1-1, with 7 bases identical to TRBD1. Sample: peripheral blood. This sequence was found in a woman aged 70-85 years with acute or convalescent COVID-19. CDR3 sequence reads: CASTPPGQIMNTEAFF. CDR3 bases: TGCGCCAGCACCCCGCCGGGACAGATCATGAACACTGAAGCTTTCTTT.